The rows below give T cell receptor beta chains drawn from one sample of a study of CD8 T cells in Susac syndrome. TCRdb used MiXCR to reprocess the immunoSEQ multiplex PCR reads, holding one entry per CDR3 protein. The repertoire has approximately 280,000 distinct CDR3 sequences, around 84% of them found once; the top ten carry approximately 0.12%. Sequencing was performed on CD8+ T cells from PBMCs. These receptors were collected from a human donor with multiple sclerosis. Each CDR3 is given with its conserved first and last residue. A D gene is named only where the DNA matches it firmly. The size of a clone is reported for some rows only, either as once, few or many, or as a class for expanded clones.

TRBJ2-7 | once | TRBV28 | . | CASSSTGRTGYEQYF | TGTGCCAGCAGTTCCACAGGGAGGACTGGCTACGAGCAGTACTTC
TRBJ2-2 | few | TRBV7-9 | . | CASSYGELFF | TGTGCCAGCAGCTATGGGGAGCTGTTTTTT
TRBJ2-1 | . | TRBV14 | . | CDSSQARPGSYNEQFF | TGTGACAGCAGCCAAGCTCGGCCAGGGTCGTACAATGAGCAGTTCTTC
TRBJ2-4 | . | TRBV2 | . | CASSDWPGVGKNIQYF | TGTGCCAGCAGTGACTGGCCCGGGGTGGGCAAAAACATTCAGTACTTC
TRBJ2-2 | once | TRBV15 | . | CATSRDAGFAGELFF | TGTGCCACCAGCAGAGATGCGGGATTCGCCGGGGAGCTGTTTTTT
TRBJ2-7 | . | TRBV6-2/TRBV6-3 | . | CASTPHRESYEQYF | TGTGCCAGCACCCCACATAGAGAATCCTACGAGCAGTACTTC
TRBJ1-5 | . | TRBV7-9 | TRBD1 | CASSLEQGLNQPQHF | TGTGCCAGCAGCTTAGAACAGGGGCTTAATCAGCCCCAGCATTTT
TRBJ2-7 | once | TRBV10-3 | TRBD2 | CAISESGNLLTEQYF | TGTGCCATCAGTGAGAGCGGGAACTTACTTACAGAGCAGTACTTC
TRBJ2-3 | . | TRBV7-9 | . | CASSLDRGRSTDTQYF | TGTGCCAGCAGCTTAGATCGTGGGAGGAGCACAGATACGCAGTATTTT
TRBJ2-7 | . | TRBV11-2 | . | CASSLDPGPYEQYF | TGTGCCAGCAGCTTAGACCCAGGGCCCTACGAGCAGTACTTC
TRBJ2-1 | . | TRBV28 | . | CASSLGVGIGEQFF | TGTGCCAGCAGTTTGGGGGTTGGTATAGGTGAGCAGTTCTTC
TRBJ2-7 | few | TRBV7-2 | . | CASSLAGSPYEQYF | TGTGCCAGCAGCTTAGCAGGGTCCCCCTACGAGCAGTACTTC
TRBJ2-2 | . | TRBV6-5 | TRBD2 | CASSYMLTSGNFLTGELFF | TGTGCCAGCAGTTATATGTTAACTAGCGGGAATTTTCTCACAGGGGAGCTGTTTTTT
TRBJ2-1 | . | TRBV7-9 | . | CAGLGVGAGNEQFF | TGTGCCGGACTTGGGGTAGGCGCTGGCAATGAGCAGTTCTTC
TRBJ1-1 | . | TRBV27 | . | CASSLEGAITEAFF | TGTGCCAGCAGTTTGGAAGGGGCGATAACTGAAGCTTTCTTT
TRBJ1-4 | . | TRBV4-1 | . | CASSQGVATNEKLFF | TGCGCCAGCAGCCAAGGGGTTGCAACTAATGAAAAACTGTTTTTT
TRBJ1-5 | . | TRBV29-1 | TRBD1 | CSVSGTGDNQPQHF | TGCAGCGTTTCCGGGACAGGGGACAATCAGCCCCAGCATTTT
TRBJ2-1 | . | TRBV28 | TRBD2 | CASSLIVLAGGPENEQFF | TGTGCCAGCAGTTTAATTGTCCTAGCGGGAGGGCCGGAGAATGAGCAGTTCTTC
TRBJ1-1 | . | TRBV29-1 | TRBD1 | CSWRKWDSKFPNTEAFF | TGCAGCTGGAGAAAGTGGGACAGCAAATTCCCGAACACTGAAGCTTTCTTT
TRBJ2-7 | few | TRBV6-1 | TRBD2 | CASSEGLAGPYEQYF | TGTGCCAGCAGTGAGGGACTAGCGGGACCCTACGAGCAGTACTTC
TRBJ2-3 | . | TRBV30 | . | CAWSVTGYSTDTQYF | TGTGCCTGGAGTGTTACCGGATATAGCACAGATACGCAGTATTTT
TRBJ1-4 | . | TRBV27 | . | CASSLKVTNEKLFF | TGTGCCAGCAGTTTAAAAGTGACTAATGAAAAACTGTTTTTT
TRBJ2-7 | few | TRBV27 | . | CASSGPSPYEQYF | TGTGCCAGCAGTGGTCCGAGCCCCTACGAGCAGTACTTC
TRBJ2-5 | . | TRBV6-1 | TRBD1 | CASSEAVVRRGTGGGRETQYF | TGTGCCAGCAGTGAAGCGGTGGTCCGTCGAGGGACAGGGGGCGGGAGGGAGACCCAGTACTTC
TRBJ2-7 | once | TRBV27 | . | CASSLQGGERYF | TGTGCCAGCAGTCTCCAGGGTGGCGAGCGGTACTTC
TRBJ2-7 | . | TRBV21-1 | . | CASSKLAGLSYEQYF | TGTGCCAGCAGCAAACTAGCGGGACTCTCCTACGAGCAGTACTTC
TRBJ2-7 | . | TRBV7-9 | . | CASSFPGGRSYEQYF | TGTGCCAGCAGCTTTCCGGGCGGTCGCTCCTACGAGCAGTACTTC
TRBJ2-7 | . | TRBV7-9 | TRBD2 | CASNGEGTYEQYF | TGTGCCAGCAATGGGGAGGGAACCTACGAGCAGTACTTC
TRBJ1-2 | . | TRBV7-9 | . | CASAPQGTYYGYTF | TGTGCCAGCGCTCCTCAGGGGACCTACTATGGCTACACCTTC
TRBJ2-1 | once | TRBV28 | . | CASSPTPLFYNEQFF | TGTGCCAGCAGTCCCACCCCCCTATTTTACAATGAGCAGTTCTTC
TRBJ2-7 | . | TRBV11-1 | . | CASSPPQRSSYEQYF | TGTGCCAGCAGCCCACCACAGCGCAGCTCCTACGAGCAGTACTTC
TRBJ2-7 | . | TRBV9 | TRBD2 | CASSPRPSGTGDGQYF | TGTGCCAGCAGCCCCCGCCCTAGCGGGACGGGAGACGGGCAGTACTTC
TRBJ1-5 | . | TRBV7-9 | . | CASSMPGHNQPQHF | TGTGCCAGCAGCATGCCCGGGCACAATCAGCCCCAGCATTTT
TRBJ2-7 | . | TRBV7-9 | TRBD1 | CASSLRDSHYEQYF | TGTGCCAGCAGCTTACGGGACAGCCACTACGAGCAGTACTTC
TRBJ2-1 | . | TRBV29-1 | . | CSVNSRSYNEQFF | TGCAGCGTGAACTCCCGCTCCTACAATGAGCAGTTCTTC
TRBJ2-2 | . | TRBV5-1 | TRBD2 | CASSVPSGREDTGELFF | TGCGCCAGCAGCGTCCCTAGCGGGAGGGAGGACACCGGGGAGCTGTTTTTT
TRBJ1-3 | once | TRBV23-1 | TRBD1 | CASSLRDRGRDIPRNTIYF | TGCGCCAGCAGTCTCCGGGACAGGGGGCGAGATATCCCGCGAAACACCATATATTTT
TRBJ1-2 | . | TRBV6-1 | . | CASIGGINYGYTF | TGTGCCAGCATAGGGGGAATCAACTATGGCTACACCTTC
TRBJ2-7 | . | TRBV4-2 | TRBD1 | CASSQGPGTGFGEQYF | TGTGCCAGCAGCCAAGGTCCCGGGACAGGGTTTGGCGAGCAGTACTTC
TRBJ1-6 | . | TRBV2 | . | CASSERRRDQNSPLHF | TGTGCCAGCAGTGAAAGGAGGAGGGACCAAAATTCACCCCTCCACTTT
TRBJ2-7 | . | TRBV27 | . | CASSLSSTYEQYF | TGTGCCAGCAGTTTGAGTAGTACCTACGAGCAGTACTTC
TRBJ2-1 | . | TRBV28 | . | CASSLGEASYNEQFF | TGTGCCAGCAGTTTAGGCGAGGCCTCCTACAATGAGCAGTTCTTC
TRBJ2-5 | few | TRBV6-1 | TRBD2 | CASSRREGLETQYF | TGTGCCAGCAGTAGGAGGGAGGGCCTGGAGACCCAGTACTTC
TRBJ1-5 | . | TRBV28 | . | CASKYSITYNQPQHF | TGTGCCAGCAAGTATAGTATCACCTACAATCAGCCCCAGCATTTT
TRBJ2-7 | . | TRBV19 | TRBD2 | CASSMWSSGNYEQYF | TGTGCCAGTAGTATGTGGTCTAGCGGAAACTACGAGCAGTACTTC
TRBJ1-5 | . | TRBV20-1 | TRBD1 | CSARDMPETGVGQPQHF | TGCAGTGCTAGAGATATGCCGGAGACAGGGGTTGGTCAGCCCCAGCATTTT
TRBJ2-7 | . | TRBV27 | . | CASSAFPRRSSYEQYF | TGTGCCAGCAGCGCCTTCCCTAGACGGTCCTCCTACGAGCAGTACTTC
TRBJ2-1 | . | TRBV7-8 | TRBD2 | CASSFGLAGGSYNEQFF | TGTGCCAGCAGCTTCGGACTAGCGGGAGGGTCCTACAATGAGCAGTTCTTC
TRBJ2-5 | . | TRBV27 | . | CASSFAEQVKKTQYF | TGTGCCAGCAGTTTCGCAGAACAGGTTAAAAAGACCCAGTACTTC
TRBJ2-7 | . | TRBV29-1 | TRBD2 | CSVRGLAETYEQYF | TGCAGCGTCAGGGGACTAGCGGAGACCTACGAGCAGTACTTC
TRBJ2-7 | once | TRBV27 | . | CASMGFRPRDEQYF | TGTGCCAGCATGGGGTTCAGGCCTAGGGACGAGCAGTACTTC
TRBJ2-7 | . | TRBV5-5 | . | CASNLGDRFPYEQYF | TGTGCCAGCAACTTAGGTGACAGGTTTCCCTACGAGCAGTACTTC
TRBJ2-1 | . | TRBV7-9 | TRBD2 | CASSFQRESYNEQFF | TGTGCCAGCAGCTTCCAGCGGGAGAGTTACAATGAGCAGTTCTTC
TRBJ1-2 | few | TRBV9 | . | CASSVASDRSGYTF | TGTGCCAGCAGCGTAGCTTCGGACCGCAGTGGCTACACCTTC
TRBJ2-2 | . | TRBV6-5 | . | CASSYSTGVGERNTGELFF | TGTGCCAGCAGTTACTCGACAGGTGTGGGGGAGAGGAACACCGGGGAGCTGTTTTTT